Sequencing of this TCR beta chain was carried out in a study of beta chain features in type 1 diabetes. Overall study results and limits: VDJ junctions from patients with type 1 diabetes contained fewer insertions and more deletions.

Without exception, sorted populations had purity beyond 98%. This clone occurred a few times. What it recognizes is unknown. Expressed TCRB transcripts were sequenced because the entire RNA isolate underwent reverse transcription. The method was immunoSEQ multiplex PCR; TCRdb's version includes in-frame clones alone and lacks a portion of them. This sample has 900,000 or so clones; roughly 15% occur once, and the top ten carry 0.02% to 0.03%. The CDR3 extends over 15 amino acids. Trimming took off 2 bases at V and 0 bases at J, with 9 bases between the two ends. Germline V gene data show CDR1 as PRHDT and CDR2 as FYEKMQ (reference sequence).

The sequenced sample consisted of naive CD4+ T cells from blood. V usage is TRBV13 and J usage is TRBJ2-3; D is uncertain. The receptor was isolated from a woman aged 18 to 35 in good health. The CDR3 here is CASSLHEISTDTQYF. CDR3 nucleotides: TGTGCCAGCAGCTTACACGAGATAAGCACAGATACGCAGTATTTT.